The T cell receptor (beta chain) under discussion was sequenced for a study of T cell clonotyping in hematopoietic cell transplantation. Looking at the study overall: Recipients' pretransplant samples followed cytoreduction.

TCRdb's copy holds only in-frame clones and misses some; the assay was immunoSEQ multiplex PCR. The sample has roughly 18,000 clones, about 82% seen once; the top ten hold around 8%. Time point in this sample: recipient sample about 28 days before transplant, after cytoreduction. Recipients were bled about 28 days pretransplant and at posttransplant days 30, 100, 180. This sequence originates from a man between 45 and 60 years old with acute myeloid leukemia. Some clones in this sample may be carry-over from other donors' samples. Sequenced material: peripheral blood mononuclear cells, taken before stem cell transplant.

DNA for the CDR3: TGCGCCAGCAGCCAAGATGTGGCAGGCCCCAATCAGCCCCAGCATTTT. It encodes CASSQDVAGPNQPQHF. The J gene is TRBJ1-5, the V gene TRBV4-3; D not resolved. The CDR3 is made up of 16 amino acids. V shed 0 bases and J shed 3 bases, with 12 bases lying between them. The germline V gene encodes CDR1 LGHNA and CDR2 YSLEER.